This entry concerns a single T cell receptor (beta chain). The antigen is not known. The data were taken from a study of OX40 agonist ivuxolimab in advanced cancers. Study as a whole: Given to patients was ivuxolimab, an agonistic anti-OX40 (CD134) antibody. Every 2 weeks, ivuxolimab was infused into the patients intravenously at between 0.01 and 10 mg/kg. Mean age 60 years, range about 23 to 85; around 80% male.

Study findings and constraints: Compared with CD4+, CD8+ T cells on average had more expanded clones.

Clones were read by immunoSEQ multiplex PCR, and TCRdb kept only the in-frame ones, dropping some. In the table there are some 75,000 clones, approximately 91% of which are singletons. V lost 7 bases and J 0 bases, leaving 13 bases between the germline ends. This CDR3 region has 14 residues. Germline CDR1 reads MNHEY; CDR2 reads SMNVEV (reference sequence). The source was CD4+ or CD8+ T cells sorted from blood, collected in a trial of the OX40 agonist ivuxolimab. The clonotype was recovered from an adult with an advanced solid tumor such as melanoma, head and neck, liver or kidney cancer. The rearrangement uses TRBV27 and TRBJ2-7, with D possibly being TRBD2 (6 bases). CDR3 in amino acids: CASTSTGASYEQYF. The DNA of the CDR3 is TGTGCCAGCACATCGACGGGAGCCTCCTACGAGCAGTACTTC.